These 16 T cell receptor beta chains were sequenced from one sample in a study of cytomegalovirus exposure and HLA in healthy donors. The PCR used 60 Vbeta and 13 Jbeta primers. TCRdb's table, derived via immunoSEQ multiplex PCR, lists solely in-frame clones and lacks some. Of roughly 140,000 clones in the sample, over 65% are singletons; the top ten hold more than 2.5%. Material for sequencing was PBMCs. These receptors all come from a male donor in good health and CMV-seronegative.

The chain recombines TRBV28 with TRBJ2-5; maybe TRBD2 (6 bases). Looked up from germline, CDR1 is MDHEN and CDR2 is SYDVKM. Trimming cost V 3 bases and J 1 base, with 9 bases left between them. There are 14 residues in the CDR3. DNA for the CDR3: TGTGCCAGCAGTTTCCGGGACTTCCAAGAGACCCAGTACTTC. Translating gives CASSFRDFQETQYF.

The chain carries TRBV5-1 and TRBJ2-7; TRBD1 aligns across 9 bases. The CDR3 extends over 17 amino acids. Germline trimming cut 2 bases from V and 5 bases from J; bases unmatched to any gene: 14. The V gene's germline CDR1 is SGHRS and CDR2 YFSETQ. CDR3 sequence reads: CASSFLFKGQGSDEQYF. In DNA form, the CDR3 reads TGCGCCAGCAGCTTCCTGTTTAAAGGACAGGGGTCTGACGAGCAGTACTTC.

This clone showed up just a few times. V is TRBV9 and J is TRBJ2-5, with a possible D match to TRBD1 (5 bases). V was cut by 0 bases and J by 1 base, with 7 bases left in between. This CDR3 comprises 14 residues. The germline V gene encodes CDR1 SGDLS and CDR2 YYNGEE. CDR3 loop: CASSVGGGQETQYF. For the CDR3, the DNA is TGTGCCAGCAGCGTAGGGGGCGGCCAAGAGACCCAGTACTTC.

This clone was counted once. The chain links TRBV6-5 to TRBJ2-7; 10 bases agree with TRBD2. Germline values: CDR1 MNHEY, CDR2 SVGAGI. Trimming cost V 6 bases and J 5 bases; bases outside gene matches: 10. This CDR3 has 15 amino acids. DNA of the CDR3: TGTGCCAGCAGCTACCGTCTAGCGGGAGCCCACGAGCAGTACTTC. This translates into CASSYRLAGAHEQYF.

The V gene is TRBV5-4, the J gene TRBJ2-5, with 15 bases lining up with TRBD2. Germline values: CDR1 SGHNT, CDR2 YYREEE (reference sequence). This CDR3 contains 16 residues. V dropped 4 bases and J dropped 3; count of bases not matched to a gene: 4. This chain's CDR3 is CASSGLAGGREETQYF. The CDR3 DNA sequence: TGTGCCAGCAGCGGACTAGCGGGAGGGCGGGAAGAGACCCAGTACTTC.

The V gene is TRBV4-2, the J gene TRBJ2-3; TRBD2 is a possible D gene (5 bases). The CDR3 sequence is 16 residues long. Trimming stripped 4 bases from V and 3 bases from J, with 17 bases between. The germline CDR1 and CDR2 sequences are LGHNA and YNFKEQ. The CDR3 is CASSRGPGNLTDTQYF. DNA of the CDR3: TGTGCCAGCAGCCGCGGACCGGGAAACCTTACAGATACGCAGTATTTT.

CDR3 in amino acids: CASSVAQGADSPLHF. For the CDR3, the DNA is TGCGCCAGCAGCGTTGCACAGGGGGCTGATTCACCCCTCCACTTT. The genes are TRBV4-1 and TRBJ1-6, with 9 bases identical to TRBD1. V lost 5 bases, J lost 8 bases, and 7 bases stayed unmatched. CDR3 length equals 15 residues. Germline assignment: CDR1 MGHRA and CDR2 YSYEKL.

J is TRBJ1-4 and V is TRBV10-1, with D tentatively TRBD1 (5 bases). V was pared by 11 bases and J by 5 bases, with 18 bases between. Germline V gives CDR1 WNHNN, CDR2 SYGVQD (reference sequence). This CDR3 has 14 residues. CDR3 bases: TGCGCCGGGGGGGGAGGGGCCCTCAATGAAAAACTGTTTTTT. This sequence encodes CAGGGGALNEKLFF.

The genes are TRBV5-1 and TRBJ2-7; a weak D match, TRBD2 (6 bases). Germline CDR1 reads SGHRS; CDR2 reads YFSETQ. V was clipped by 2 bases and J by 4 bases, with 16 bases between them. The CDR3 runs to 15 residues. CDR3 protein: CASSLDGSPRYEQYF. CDR3 sequence (DNA): TGCGCCAGCAGCTTAGACGGGAGCCCCAGGTACGAGCAGTACTTC.

This clone was seen more than once but under ten times. This sequence joins TRBV28 and TRBJ2-1; possibly TRBD1 for D (6 bases). V lost 5 bases, J lost 1 base, and 18 bases lay in between. CDR3 length: 17 amino acids. CDR1 and CDR2 from the germline V gene are MDHEN and SYDVKM. CDR3 nucleotides: TGTGCCAGCAGTCTACAGGGCGGGCATGGATCCTACAATGAGCAGTTCTTC. Protein: CASSLQGGHGSYNEQFF.

V gene TRBV7-9 combines with J gene TRBJ1-2; D gene ambiguous. V was pared by 5 bases and J by 1 base, with 11 bases between. Germline assignment: CDR1 SEHNR and CDR2 FQNEAQ (reference sequence). The CDR3 sequence is 14 residues long. The CDR3 coding sequence is TGTGCCAGCAGCGCCCTCGGAGGTAACTATGGCTACACCTTC. Encoded protein: CASSALGGNYGYTF. Based on the CDR3 plus reference TRBV7-9 and TRBJ1-2, the full variable domain is DTGVSQNPRHKITKRGQNVTFRCDPISEHNRLYWYRQTLGQGPEFLTYFQNEAQLEKSRLLSDRFSAERPKGSFSTLEIQRTEQGDSAMYLCASSALGGNYGYTFGSGTRLTVV.

V is TRBV29-1 and J is TRBJ2-7, with D tentatively TRBD2 (5 bases). This CDR3 spans 14 amino acids. In germline, CDR1 is SQVTM, CDR2 ANQGSEA. V was shortened by 4 bases and J by 10 bases, with 23 bases between the two germline ends. The CDR3 reads CSVAIEGNGRPQYF. DNA of the CDR3: TGCAGCGTTGCGATTGAGGGAAATGGGAGACCTCAGTACTTC.

In this sample, this clone turned up once. V and J are TRBV10-3 and TRBJ2-7, with D possibly matching TRBD1 (6 bases). The CDR3 is 16 amino acids. The V gene lost 0 bases and the J gene lost 2 bases, with 14 bases spanning the gap. Germline lookup yields CDR1 ENHRY and CDR2 SYGVKD. The CDR3 protein is CAISESEGRTAYEQYF. In nucleotides, the CDR3 is TGTGCCATCAGTGAGTCAGAGGGTCGGACAGCCTACGAGCAGTACTTC.

The chain employs TRBV4-3 and TRBJ2-2, with 12 bases aligning to TRBD2. In germline, CDR1 is LGHNA, CDR2 YSLEER. The CDR3 totals 18 residues. V was clipped by 1 base and J by 5 bases; unmatched bases: 8. CDR3 DNA: TGCGCCAGCAGCCAAGGGTCGACTAGCGGGAGATTTACCGGGGAGCTGTTTTTT. Translating gives CASSQGSTSGRFTGELFF.

V is TRBV7-2 and J is TRBJ1-1, with D possibly matching TRBD1 (6 bases). The V gene's germline CDR1 is SGHTA and CDR2 FQGNSA. The CDR3 loop spans 14 amino acids. V was clipped by 0 bases and J by 2 bases, with 7 bases between them. The CDR3 nucleotides read TGTGCCAGCAGCTTAGCACAGGGTAACACTGAAGCTTTCTTT. Its translation: CASSLAQGNTEAFF.

This clone was counted between two and nine times. The chain employs TRBV7-2 and TRBJ2-7; 12 nucleotides align to TRBD2. J gave up 4 bases and V 3 bases, and 4 bases lay outside the gene matches. Germline V gene sequence: CDR1 SGHTA, CDR2 FQGNSA. The CDR3 runs 15 residues. This chain's CDR3 is CASSLTSGSLYEQYF. The CDR3 region has the DNA TGTGCCAGCAGCTTGACTAGCGGGAGTTTATACGAGCAGTACTTC.